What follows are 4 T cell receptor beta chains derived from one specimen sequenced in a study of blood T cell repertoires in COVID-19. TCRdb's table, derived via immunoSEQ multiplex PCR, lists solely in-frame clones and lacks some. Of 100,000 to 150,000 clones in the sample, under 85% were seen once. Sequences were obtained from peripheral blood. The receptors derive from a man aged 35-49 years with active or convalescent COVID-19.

The CDR3 loop is CASSGPGGSYNSPLHF. CDR3 nucleotides: TGTGCCAGCAGCGGACCAGGAGGGTCCTATAATTCACCCCTCCACTTT. The rearrangement links TRBV9 to TRBJ1-6; no clear D gene. Germline V CDR1 and CDR2: SGDLS, YYNGEE. The CDR3 is 16 amino acids. V was trimmed by 3 bases and J by 1 base, leaving 11 bases between them.

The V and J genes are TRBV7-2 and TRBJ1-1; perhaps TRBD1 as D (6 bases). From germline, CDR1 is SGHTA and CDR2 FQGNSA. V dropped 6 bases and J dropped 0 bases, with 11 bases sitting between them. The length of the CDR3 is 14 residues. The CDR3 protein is CASSGDTLNTEAFF. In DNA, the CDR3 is TGTGCCAGCAGTGGGGACACACTGAACACTGAAGCTTTCTTT.

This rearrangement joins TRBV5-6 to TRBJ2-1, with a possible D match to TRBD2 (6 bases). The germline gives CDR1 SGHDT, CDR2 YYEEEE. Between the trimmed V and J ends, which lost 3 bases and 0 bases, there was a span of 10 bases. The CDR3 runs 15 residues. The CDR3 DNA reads TGTGCCAGCAGCTCCGGGGGATCCTCCTACAATGAGCAGTTCTTC. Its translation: CASSSGGSSYNEQFF. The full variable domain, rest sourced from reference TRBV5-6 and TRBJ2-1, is DAGVTQSPTHLIKTRGQQVTLRCSPKSGHDTVSWYQQALGQGPQFIFQYYEEEERQRGNFPDRFSGHQFPNYSSELNVNALLLGDSALYLCASSSGGSSYNEQFFGPGTRLTVL.

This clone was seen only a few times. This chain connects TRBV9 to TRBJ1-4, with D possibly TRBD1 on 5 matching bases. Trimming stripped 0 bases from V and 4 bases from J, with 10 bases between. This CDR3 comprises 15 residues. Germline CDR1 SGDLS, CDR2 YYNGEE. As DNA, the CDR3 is TGTGCCAGCAGCGTAGGACAGAGCTTTAATGAAAAACTGTTTTTT. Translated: CASSVGQSFNEKLFF.